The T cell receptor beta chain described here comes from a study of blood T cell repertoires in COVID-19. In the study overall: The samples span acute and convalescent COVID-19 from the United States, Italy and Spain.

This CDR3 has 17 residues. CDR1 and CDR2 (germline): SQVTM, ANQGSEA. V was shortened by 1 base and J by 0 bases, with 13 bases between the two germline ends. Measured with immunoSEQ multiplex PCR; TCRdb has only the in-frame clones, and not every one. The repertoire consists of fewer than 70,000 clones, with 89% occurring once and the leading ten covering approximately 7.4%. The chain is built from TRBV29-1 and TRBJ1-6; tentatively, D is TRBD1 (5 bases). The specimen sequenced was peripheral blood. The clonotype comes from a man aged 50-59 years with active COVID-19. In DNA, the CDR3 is TGCAGCGTTGAAGTCCCCAGGGCAAGCTCCTATAATTCACCCCTCCACTTT. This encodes CSVEVPRASSYNSPLHF.